The 32 T cell receptor beta chains given below trace back to one sample, sequenced in a study of T cell clonotyping in hematopoietic cell transplantation. TCRdb's table, derived via immunoSEQ multiplex PCR, lists solely in-frame clones and lacks some. The repertoire includes about 11,000 clones, approximately 92% of them detected once, and 15% to 20% sits in the top ten. The sequencing here drew on PBMCs, taken 100 days after allogeneic stem cell transplant. The receptors stem from a female patient aged 60 to 70 who had an allogeneic stem cell transplant from an unrelated donor, so the T cells may come from the graft donor. Some clones in this sample may be carry-over from other donors' samples.

V usage is TRBV27 and J usage is TRBJ2-5; TRBD2 aligns across 8 bases. The CDR3 length is 13 residues. V gave up 2 bases and J gave up 7 bases; unmatched junction bases: 3. The germline CDR1 and CDR2 sequences are MNHEY and SMNVEV (reference sequence). The CDR3 DNA follows: TGTGCCAGCAGTTTAAACGGGGGGGGGACCCAGTACTTC. Its translation is CASSLNGGGTQYF.

The V call is TRBV19, the J call TRBJ1-1; D is perhaps TRBD1 (6 bases). The CDR3 length is 14 residues. The germline V and J ends were trimmed by 6 bases and 4 bases, with 15 bases remaining between them. Germline CDR1 and CDR2: LNHDA and SQIVND (reference sequence). CDR3 protein: CASSLSQGFTEAFF. CDR3 nucleotides: TGTGCCAGTAGCCTGTCACAGGGATTCACTGAAGCTTTCTTT.

The V gene is TRBV7-9, the J gene TRBJ2-7; no clear D. Trimming left V 5 bases short and J 6 bases short, with 17 bases between. This CDR3 comprises 14 residues. The germline CDR1 and CDR2 sequences are SEHNR and FQNEAQ (reference sequence). The CDR3 nucleotides are TGTGCCAGCAGCCAAGCTAACAGTCTGGCCGAGCAGTACTTC. It yields the protein CASSQANSLAEQYF.

J is TRBJ2-3 and V is TRBV4-3; D gene unclear. This CDR3 contains 14 residues. Trimming cost V 2 bases and J 0 bases, with 6 bases left between them. Per germline, CDR1 LGHNA and CDR2 YSLEER. The CDR3 DNA reads TGCGCCAGCAGCCAATTGGATAGCACAGATACGCAGTATTTT. This encodes CASSQLDSTDTQYF.

This chain's CDR3 is CASSRQGTQETQYF. CDR3 nucleotide sequence: TGTGCCAGCAGCCGCCAGGGGACCCAAGAGACCCAGTACTTC. The V and J genes are TRBV7-9 and TRBJ2-5; a weak D match, TRBD1 (6 bases). Germline CDR1 SEHNR, CDR2 FQNEAQ (reference sequence). This CDR3 is built from 14 residues. Trimming took 5 bases from V and 1 from J, leaving 11 bases between them.

The count of this clone is one. The genes are TRBV29-1 and TRBJ1-1; D is undetermined. The CDR3 totals 14 residues. From germline, CDR1 is SQVTM and CDR2 ANQGSEA. V lost 6 bases, J lost 0 bases, and 14 bases lay in between. The CDR3 sequence is CSVALALMNTEAFF. Written as DNA, the CDR3 is TGCAGCGTGGCCTTGGCCTTAATGAACACTGAAGCTTTCTTT.

This clone was found once. This sequence joins TRBV6-5 and TRBJ2-2; the D is unclear. The CDR3 totals 12 residues. Germline V gene sequence: CDR1 MNHEY, CDR2 SVGAGI. The germline V and J ends were trimmed by 7 bases and 1 base, with 4 bases remaining between them. The CDR3 DNA is TGTGCCAGCACCCAGAACACCGGGGAGCTGTTTTTT. This codes for CASTQNTGELFF.

V gene TRBV21-1 combines with J gene TRBJ2-7; the D call in the table, TRBD1, was not verified against the DNA. TRBV21-1 is a pseudogene segment. The CDR3 sequence is 16 residues long. CDR3 residues: CASSETRDRSSYEQYF. DNA for the CDR3: TGTGCCAGCAGCGAAACAAGGGACAGAAGCTCCTACGAGCAGTACTTC.

The rearrangement links TRBV5-4 to TRBJ2-3; TRBD1 might be the D (6 bases). The CDR3 contains 15 residues. Per the germline V gene, CDR1 is SGHNT and CDR2 is YYREEE (reference sequence). The V and J ends lost 2 bases and 2 bases respectively, with 12 bases between them. The CDR3 nucleotides read TGTGCCAGCAGCTTTGGACAGACCGCCACAGATACGCAGTATTTT. It yields the protein CASSFGQTATDTQYF.

This chain connects TRBV5-1 to TRBJ2-7, with TRBD1 identical over 7 bases. With V trimmed by 0 bases and J by 2 bases, 14 bases remained unmatched. This CDR3 is 18 amino acids long. Germline CDR1 reads SGHRS; CDR2 reads YFSETQ. The CDR3 region is CASSLALAGTEIPYEQYF. Written as DNA, the CDR3 is TGCGCCAGCAGCTTGGCGTTAGCCGGGACAGAAATTCCCTACGAGCAGTACTTC.

The rearrangement uses TRBV5-1 and TRBJ1-4; D perhaps matches TRBD1 (5 bases). This CDR3 spans 15 amino acids. Germline V CDR1 and CDR2: SGHRS, YFSETQ. V lost 3 bases and J 8 bases, leaving 17 bases between the germline ends. CDR3 sequence: CASSSEGLPGEKLFF. The CDR3 coding sequence is TGCGCCAGCAGCTCGGAGGGGTTGCCTGGCGAAAAACTGTTTTTT.

The CDR3 protein is CASSSMNTEAFF. The CDR3 bases are TGTGCCAGCAGCTCGATGAACACTGAAGCTTTCTTT. The chain recombines TRBV9 with TRBJ1-1, with no clear D. Germline loops: CDR1 SGDLS, CDR2 YYNGEE. V was cut by 4 bases and J by 0 bases, with 4 bases left in between. The CDR3 contains 12 residues.

The chain is built from TRBV9 and TRBJ1-1; D possibly corresponds to TRBD1 (6 bases). The V end was cut by 0 bases, the J end by 5 bases, with 14 bases between. Per the germline V gene, CDR1 is SGDLS and CDR2 is YYNGEE. The length of the CDR3 is 15 residues. The CDR3 here is CASSVAYRGSTEAFF. Here the CDR3 DNA reads TGTGCCAGCAGCGTAGCTTATAGGGGGTCTACTGAAGCTTTCTTT.

This clone was seen only once. The genes are TRBV9 and TRBJ2-7, with 9 bases matching TRBD1. The CDR3 length is 14 residues. Germline CDR1 SGDLS, CDR2 YYNGEE. V lost 3 bases to trimming and J lost 7 bases; unmatched junction nucleotides: 8. The CDR3 loop is CASSAGQGMNEQYF. CDR3 DNA: TGTGCCAGCAGCGCGGGACAGGGAATGAATGAGCAGTACTTC.

The V call is TRBV5-1, the J call TRBJ1-2; 7 positions match TRBD1. The junction had 10 bases not matched to a gene; V was cut back by 4 bases and J by 7 bases. The CDR3 consists of 14 residues. CDR1 is SGHRS and CDR2 is YFSETQ in the germline V gene. CDR3 loop: CASSPPLAGGGYTF. CDR3 bases: TGCGCCAGCAGCCCGCCTCTCGCAGGGGGTGGCTACACCTTC.

The chain uses TRBV6-1 and TRBJ2-1; no reliable D call. Germline CDR1 and CDR2: MNHNS and SASEGT. Trimming took off 7 bases at V and 4 bases at J, with 17 bases between the two ends. This CDR3 comprises 15 residues. CDR3 sequence reads: CASMGLKGNYNEQFF. The CDR3 bases are TGTGCCAGCATGGGGTTAAAAGGGAATTACAATGAGCAGTTCTTC.

V gene TRBV7-2 combines with J gene TRBJ2-7; no definite D call. CDR3 length: 14 amino acids. Germline loops: CDR1 SGHTA, CDR2 FQGNSA. Deletions cut 5 bases from V and 3 bases from J, with 14 bases between. The DNA for the CDR3 is TGTGCCAGCAGCCCTTCAATAGGCGACTACGAGCAGTACTTC. This encodes CASSPSIGDYEQYF.

This chain uses TRBV29-1 with TRBJ1-1, with TRBD1 matching over 7 bases. V was clipped by 3 bases and J by 3 bases; unmatched bases: 7. This CDR3 is 14 amino acids long. Germline-derived CDR1 and CDR2 are SQVTM and ANQGSEA. This CDR3 is CSVEGRGIDTEAFF. The CDR3 nucleotides read TGCAGCGTTGAGGGCAGGGGGATTGACACTGAAGCTTTCTTT.

This clone was picked up one time. This rearrangement joins TRBV7-9 to TRBJ2-1; tentative D call: TRBD1 (7 bases). V was clipped by 5 bases and J by 9 bases, with 11 bases between them. This CDR3 region has 12 residues. The germline gives CDR1 SEHNR, CDR2 FQNEAQ (reference sequence). The CDR3 DNA follows: TGTGCCAGCAGCCGCCAGGGGGGTGAGCAGTTCTTC. Its translation is CASSRQGGEQFF.

This sequence joins TRBV2 and TRBJ2-5, with 11 positions matching TRBD1. Germline V lookup: CDR1 SNHLY, CDR2 FYNNEI. J gave up 6 bases and V 8 bases, and 8 bases lay outside the gene matches. This CDR3 is built from 14 residues. CDR3 protein: CASGSGQGAKTQYF. The CDR3 DNA sequence: TGTGCCAGCGGGTCAGGACAGGGGGCGAAGACCCAGTACTTC.

The chain links TRBV25-1 to TRBJ1-3; no clear D gene. This CDR3 has 13 amino acids. Germline V gives CDR1 MGHDK, CDR2 SYGVNS. Trimming removed 7 bases at V and 1 base at J, with 8 bases between. The CDR3 region is CASNPVSGNTIYF. The CDR3 nucleotides read TGTGCCAGCAATCCGGTTTCTGGAAACACCATATATTTT.

The chain combines TRBV7-9 with TRBJ1-2; 10 nucleotides match TRBD1. This CDR3 is 16 amino acids long. Per germline, CDR1 SEHNR and CDR2 FQNEAQ (reference sequence). Trimming removed 2 bases from V and 7 bases from J; junction bases left unmatched: 10. The CDR3 is CASSLLSGTGDPGYTF. The CDR3 DNA sequence: TGTGCCAGCAGCTTACTTTCCGGGACAGGGGACCCTGGCTACACCTTC.

This chain connects TRBV5-1 to TRBJ2-1; tentatively, D is TRBD1 or TRBD2 (6 bases each). Per germline, CDR1 SGHRS and CDR2 YFSETQ. Trimming took 0 bases from V and 0 from J, leaving 7 bases between them. CDR3 length: 15 amino acids. CDR3 in amino acids: CASSLGGASYNEQFF. For the CDR3, the DNA is TGCGCCAGCAGCTTGGGGGGGGCCTCCTACAATGAGCAGTTCTTC.

Details on this clone: The junction differs from germline at one of its ends, possibly a read error. J is TRBJ2-5 and V is TRBV7-7; D may be TRBD1 or TRBD2 (5 bases each). The CDR3 sequence is 15 residues long. Germline values: CDR1 SSHAT, CDR2 FNYEAQ (reference sequence). This CDR3 reads CASSFSSGTEETQYF. The CDR3 DNA reads TGTGCTAGCAGCTTCTCCTCCGGGACGGAAGAGACCCAGTACTTC.

The chain has TRBV19 and TRBJ1-1; D remains unclear. Germline-derived CDR1 and CDR2 are LNHDA and SQIVND (reference sequence). The CDR3 totals 10 residues. V lost 6 bases to trimming and J lost 4 bases, with 3 bases between them. The CDR3 sequence: CASSSTEAFF. CDR3 sequence (DNA): TGTGCCAGTAGCTCCACTGAAGCTTTCTTT. The entire variable domain, with the rest obtained from reference TRBV19 and TRBJ1-1, is as follows: DGGITQSPKYLFRKEGQNVTLSCEQNLNHDAMYWYRQDPGQGLRLIYYSQIVNDFQKGDIAEGYSVSREKKESFPLTVTSAQKNPTAFYLCASSSTEAFFGQGTRLTVV.

V and J are TRBV7-9 and TRBJ2-1, with 10 bases matching TRBD1. The germline gives CDR1 SEHNR, CDR2 FQNEAQ (reference sequence). This CDR3 region has 14 residues. CDR3: CASIGTGVYNEQFF. For the CDR3, the DNA is TGTGCTTCCATCGGGACAGGGGTGTACAATGAGCAGTTCTTC.

The chain uses TRBV27 and TRBJ1-3, with D possibly matching TRBD1 (6 bases). With 8 bases removed from V and 2 bases from J, the gap between germline ends came to 16 bases. Per the germline V gene, CDR1 is MNHEY and CDR2 is SMNVEV (reference sequence). This CDR3 comprises 15 residues. The CDR3 bases are TGTGCCAGCGGTCAACAGGGCCTAACTGGAAACACCATATATTTT. Translated, it gives CASGQQGLTGNTIYF.

The V and J genes are TRBV11-2 and TRBJ2-3, with D possibly being TRBD2 (5 bases). CDR3 length equals 12 residues. Germline CDR1 SGHAT, CDR2 FQNNGV. V was clipped by 5 bases and J by 4 bases, with 7 bases between them. The CDR3 region is CASSPSSDTQYF. The CDR3 coding sequence is TGTGCCAGCAGCCCTAGCTCAGATACGCAGTATTTT.

The chain combines TRBV11-2 with TRBJ1-4, with D tentatively TRBD1 (6 bases). Germline CDR1 is SGHAT and CDR2 is FQNNGV. CDR3 length: 14 residues. V lost 5 bases to trimming and J lost 8 bases, with 15 bases between them. The DNA for the CDR3 is TGTGCCAGCAGCCACGGCAGGGGAGGAGAAAAACTGTTTTTT. It is translated as CASSHGRGGEKLFF.

The chain employs TRBV19 and TRBJ2-5; D is unresolved. The DNA end lines up better with TRBJ2-7; the J call may be wrong. The CDR3 contains 14 residues. CDR1 LNHDA and CDR2 SQIVND come from the germline V gene (reference sequence). DNA for the CDR3: TGTGCCAGCAGCTCGGACGGTTCCCCCTACGAGCAGTACTTC. Encoded protein: CASSSDGSPYEQYF.

There are a few counts of this clone. The chain is built from TRBV28 and TRBJ2-1; 14 bases line up with TRBD2. Germline CDR1 reads MDHEN; CDR2 reads SYDVKM. The CDR3 totals 15 residues. With V trimmed by 3 bases and J by 8 bases, 3 bases remained unmatched. The CDR3 coding sequence is TGTGCCAGCAGTTTGACTAGCGGGAGGGTTCATGAGCAGTTCTTC. It yields the protein CASSLTSGRVHEQFF. The full variable domain, its missing parts supplied by reference TRBV28 and TRBJ2-1, is DVKVTQSSRYLVKRTGEKVFLECVQDMDHENMFWYRQDPGLGLRLIYFSYDVKMKEKGDIPEGYSVSREKKERFSLILESASTNQTSMYLCASSLTSGRVHEQFFGPGTRLTVL.

The rearrangement joins TRBV28 to TRBJ1-1; D may be TRBD1 (5 bases). The CDR3 length is 15 residues. The germline V gene encodes CDR1 MDHEN and CDR2 SYDVKM. V shed 1 base and J shed 0 bases, with 9 bases lying between them. Here the CDR3 reads CASSLFGGVNTEAFF. The CDR3 DNA reads as TGTGCCAGCAGTTTATTTGGGGGGGTGAACACTGAAGCTTTCTTT.